A selection of T cell receptor beta chains follows, all from one sample in a study of T cells of healthy individuals. TCRdb reanalysed the 5' RACE reads using MiXCR and keeps one entry per CDR3 protein. The repertoire includes 60,000 to 80,000 distinct CDR3 sequences, 16% of them detected once, and around 5.1% sits in the top ten. The receptors shown here come from a human donor in good health. Both conserved end residues are trimmed from each CDR3.

V	J	CDR3
TRBV7-2	TRBJ2-2	ASSPGRGEELF
TRBV27	TRBJ1-1	ASSFFRQGMAF
TRBV6-2/TRBV6-3	TRBJ1-5	ASSYSGQGLNQPQH
TRBV12-3/TRBV12-4	TRBJ1-1	ASSLSRQVEAF
TRBV28	TRBJ2-3	ASRLAGPPGASTDTQY
TRBV20-1	TRBJ2-1	SARVSGEQF
TRBV12-3/TRBV12-4	TRBJ1-2	ASSRDSYGYT
TRBV7-9	TRBJ1-6	ASSLARGIGSPLH
TRBV6-5	TRBJ2-1	ASSPGGSYNEQF
TRBV6-6	TRBJ1-2	ASTPKTTGTSRGYT
TRBV20-1	TRBJ1-5	SAKTDSSNQPQH
TRBV20-1	TRBJ2-3	SATLLAEVSRDTQY
TRBV11-1	TRBJ2-4	ANHGRRKKNIQY
TRBV29-1	TRBJ1-1	SVESTGLKNTEAF
TRBV27	TRBJ1-5	ASSLWGTRNQPQH
TRBV18	TRBJ1-5	ASSPGTSADQPQH
TRBV12-3/TRBV12-4	TRBJ1-1	ASNQGVNTEAF
TRBV27	TRBJ1-1	ASSLGVGTEAF